The rows below give T cell receptor beta chains drawn from one sample of a study of blood T cell repertoires in COVID-19. Assay: immunoSEQ multiplex PCR; the TCRdb copy retains only in-frame clones and omits some. The data contain under 300,000 clones, roughly 84% of them singletons. Sequencing used peripheral blood. The receptors stem from a woman aged 40 to 50 who had recovered from COVID-19. The CDR3 runs from the conserved cysteine through the conserved F or W. D genes are given only for firm matches. Clone size appears in some rows only: once, few, many, or a class for an expanded clone.

TRBJ1-4,-,TRBV18,TRBD1,CASSQETGAYTNEKLFF,TGTGCCAGCTCACAAGAGACAGGGGCGTATACTAATGAAAAACTGTTTTTT
TRBJ1-5,-,TRBV7-9,TRBD1,CASSLGTGVYQPQHF,TGTGCCAGCAGCTTAGGGACAGGGGTATACCAGCCCCAGCATTTT
TRBJ1-1,once,TRBV27,-,CASSIPGSRGRAEAFF,TGTGCCAGCAGCATCCCGGGCTCCCGGGGTCGGGCTGAAGCTTTCTTT
TRBJ1-6,-,TRBV27,-,CASSWSMAGHSPLHF,TGTGCCAGCAGTTGGTCCATGGCAGGGCATTCACCCCTCCACTTT
TRBJ2-7,-,TRBV5-6,TRBD2,CASAGGLAPYEQYF,TGTGCCAGCGCAGGGGGACTAGCTCCGTACGAGCAGTACTTC
TRBJ1-2,-,TRBV2,TRBD1,CASRGDSANYGYTF,TGTGCCAGCAGGGGGGACAGCGCTAACTATGGCTACACCTTC
TRBJ2-2,-,TRBV9,TRBD1,CASSLRQGHGELFF,TGTGCCAGCAGCCTTAGACAGGGACACGGGGAGCTGTTTTTT
TRBJ2-2,-,TRBV4-2,TRBD1,CASSQEGARGTGRTGELFF,TGTGCCAGCAGCCAAGAGGGGGCCCGGGGGACAGGGAGGACCGGGGAGCTGTTTTTT
TRBJ1-5,-,TRBV20-1,-,CSASLNRGNQPQHF,TGCAGTGCTAGTTTAAACAGGGGCAATCAGCCCCAGCATTTT
TRBJ2-2,-,TRBV12-5,-,CASGPRTVNTGELFF,TGTGCTAGTGGCCCCCGGACAGTAAACACCGGGGAGCTGTTTTTT
TRBJ2-5,-,TRBV27,-,CASSIGGVETQYF,TGTGCCAGCAGTATCGGCGGGGTGGAGACCCAGTACTTC
TRBJ2-1,-,TRBV4-1,-,CASSQDRLGRLTISYNEQFF,TGCGCCAGCAGCCAAGATAGGTTGGGGCGTTTAACTATCTCCTACAATGAGCAGTTCTTC
TRBJ1-5,-,TRBV6-2/TRBV6-3,-,CASSQGYPRDQPQHF,TGTGCCAGCAGTCAGGGATATCCCCGCGACCAGCCCCAGCATTTT
TRBJ2-7,-,TRBV11-2,TRBD2,CASTRTSGSYEQYF,TGTGCCAGCACCCGGACTAGCGGCTCCTACGAGCAGTACTTC
TRBJ2-2,once,TRBV3-1/TRBV3-2,TRBD1,CASSQAYLGGPGELFF,TGTGCCAGCAGCCAAGCATATTTAGGGGGCCCCGGGGAGCTGTTTTTT
TRBJ2-5,-,TRBV7-7,TRBD2,CASSLRGLTAGETQYF,TGTGCTAGCAGCTTAAGGGGACTAACGGCTGGAGAGACCCAGTACTTC
TRBJ2-2,-,TRBV29-1,TRBD1,CSVARDSLSTGELFF,TGCAGCGTTGCCCGGGACAGCCTTTCAACCGGGGAGCTGTTTTTT
TRBJ1-1,-,TRBV19,TRBD1,CASASGQGASGTEAFF,TGTGCCAGTGCATCGGGACAGGGGGCGTCAGGGACTGAAGCTTTCTTT
TRBJ2-6,once,TRBV24-1,-,CATSANERFSGANVLTF,TGTGCCACCAGTGCCAATGAGAGGTTCTCTGGGGCCAACGTCCTGACTTTC
TRBJ1-6,-,TRBV5-1,-,CASSQDRINSPLHF,TGCGCCAGCAGCCAAGACAGGATAAATTCACCCCTCCACTTT
TRBJ1-3,-,TRBV7-2,TRBD1,CASSLASGGTSSGNTIYF,TGTGCCAGCAGCTTAGCATCAGGGGGAACCTCCTCTGGAAACACCATATATTTT
TRBJ2-6,once,TRBV7-2,-,CASASPGTLPSGANVLTF,TGTGCCAGCGCCTCGCCCGGGACTTTGCCTTCTGGGGCCAACGTCCTGACTTTC
TRBJ2-1,-,TRBV19,TRBD2,CASNRGGNEQFF,TGTGCCAGTAACCGGGGGGGTAATGAGCAGTTCTTC
TRBJ1-5,once,TRBV6-5,-,CASAGGLNQPQHF,TGTGCCAGCGCGGGGGGCTTAAATCAGCCCCAGCATTTT
TRBJ2-4,-,TRBV19,TRBD1,CASSMWEGTGGNIQYF,TGTGCCAGTAGTATGTGGGAAGGGACAGGAGGCAACATTCAGTACTTC
TRBJ2-3,few,TRBV7-3,TRBD1,CASSTGVGDTQYF,TGTGCCAGCAGCACAGGGGTGGGGGATACGCAGTATTTT
TRBJ2-7,-,TRBV13,-,CASSLRGSYEQYF,TGTGCCAGCAGCTTACGGGGGTCCTACGAGCAGTACTTC
TRBJ2-1,-,TRBV11-3,-,CASSLAASAEQFF,TGTGCCAGCAGCTTAGCCGCTAGCGCGGAGCAGTTCTTC
TRBJ1-2,-,TRBV10-3,-,CAISDWTVYGYTF,TGTGCCATCAGTGATTGGACAGTCTATGGCTACACCTTC
TRBJ1-5,-,TRBV19,-,CASSIFRQPQHF,TGTGCCAGTAGTATATTCAGACAGCCCCAGCATTTT
TRBJ2-2,-,TRBV19,-,CASNSSPRNTGELFF,TGTGCCAGTAACTCCTCCCCGAGGAACACCGGGGAGCTGTTTTTT
TRBJ1-4,-,TRBV19,TRBD1,CASNRQGANEKLFF,TGTGCCAGTAATCGACAGGGAGCCAATGAAAAACTGTTTTTT
TRBJ2-7,-,TRBV19,-,CASSTTLPFGGGSYEQYF,TGTGCCAGTAGCACCACCCTCCCGTTTGGGGGAGGCTCCTACGAGCAGTACTTC
TRBJ1-3,once,TRBV5-1,TRBD1,CASSRETGYGNTIYF,TGCGCCAGCAGCCGAGAGACAGGGTACGGAAACACCATATATTTT
TRBJ1-5,-,TRBV7-2,-,CASSTRGSQPQHF,TGTGCCAGCAGCACGCGGGGGAGCCAGCCCCAGCATTTT
TRBJ1-2,-,TRBV19,-,CASSPPRAQGGSYTF,TGTGCCAGTAGTCCCCCCCGGGCCCAGGGCGGGAGCTACACCTTC
TRBJ2-7,few,TRBV6-2/TRBV6-3,-,CASSYARGTYEQYF,TGTGCCAGCAGTTACGCCAGGGGTACCTACGAGCAGTACTTC
TRBJ2-1,-,TRBV19,-,CASSILREQGYEQFF,TGTGCCAGTAGTATCTTACGAGAACAGGGATATGAGCAGTTCTTC
TRBJ2-7,-,TRBV9,-,CASSVETGNPYEQYF,TGTGCCAGCAGCGTAGAAACAGGGAACCCCTACGAGCAGTACTTC
TRBJ2-5,-,TRBV25-1,TRBD2,CASSRGGTSGDQETQYF,TGTGCCAGCAGCCGTGGGGGGACTAGCGGCGACCAAGAGACCCAGTACTTC
TRBJ2-3,-,TRBV4-2,TRBD1,CASSQERDSSAQYF,TGTGCCAGCAGCCAAGAACGGGACAGTTCGGCGCAGTATTTT
TRBJ2-3,-,TRBV15,TRBD2,CATSSLRTSGFTDTQYF,TGTGCCACCAGCTCGCTTAGGACTAGCGGTTTCACAGATACGCAGTATTTT
TRBJ2-5,-,TRBV12-3/TRBV12-4,-,CASREGRNQYF,TGTGCCAGCAGGGAAGGGAGGAACCAGTACTTC
TRBJ2-1,-,TRBV2,TRBD2,CASSRTGTNYNEQFF,TGTGCCAGCAGTCGTACCGGGACTAACTACAATGAGCAGTTCTTC
TRBJ1-5,-,TRBV2,TRBD1,CASSEALGQERGLSQPQHF,TGTGCCAGCAGTGAAGCGCTAGGCCAGGAGAGGGGGCTAAGTCAGCCCCAGCATTTT
TRBJ1-2,-,TRBV6-6,TRBD1,CASRPPLDRGHGYTF,TGTGCCAGCAGACCCCCTTTGGACAGGGGGCATGGCTACACCTTC
TRBJ1-5,-,TRBV6-2/TRBV6-3,TRBD1,CASSSTGAHNQPQHF,TGTGCCAGCAGTTCGACAGGGGCACACAATCAGCCCCAGCATTTT
TRBJ2-1,-,TRBV3-1/TRBV3-2,TRBD2,CASSWKLGLAGENEQFF,TGTGCCAGCAGCTGGAAACTGGGACTAGCGGGTGAGAATGAGCAGTTCTTC
TRBJ2-1,-,TRBV30,TRBD1,CAWSNMGLTGGSEQFF,TGTGCCTGGAGTAATATGGGGCTTACAGGGGGGAGTGAGCAGTTCTTC
TRBJ2-3,-,TRBV5-1,TRBD2,CASSLPGWEGQDTQYF,TGCGCCAGCAGCCTCCCTGGGTGGGAGGGCCAAGATACGCAGTATTTT
TRBJ1-6,-,TRBV30,-,CAYTTGYNSPLHF,TGTGCCTACACGACAGGCTATAATTCACCCCTCCACTTT
TRBJ2-5,-,TRBV6-5,-,CASTPGLQETQYF,TGTGCCAGCACCCCCGGACTCCAAGAGACCCAGTACTTC
TRBJ1-2,once,TRBV9,-,CASSEAGRNNYGYTF,TGTGCCAGCAGCGAAGCGGGGAGGAACAACTATGGCTACACCTTC
TRBJ2-5,-,TRBV11-3,-,CASSLDDAGTQYF,TGTGCCAGCAGCTTAGATGATGCAGGGACCCAGTACTTC
TRBJ1-1,-,TRBV6-1,-,CASSENSKWGGAFF,TGTGCCAGCAGTGAAAACAGTAAGTGGGGCGGAGCTTTCTTT
TRBJ2-1,-,TRBV18,TRBD2,CASSPRLAGGGNEQFF,TGTGCCAGCTCTCCTCGACTAGCGGGAGGCGGCAATGAGCAGTTCTTC
TRBJ1-3,-,TRBV9,-,CASSAQKGGNTIYF,TGTGCCAGCAGCGCACAGAAGGGGGGAAACACCATATATTTT
TRBJ2-1,-,TRBV14,-,CASSPLARFSYNEQFF,TGTGCCAGCAGCCCTCTGGCCAGATTCTCCTACAATGAGCAGTTCTTC